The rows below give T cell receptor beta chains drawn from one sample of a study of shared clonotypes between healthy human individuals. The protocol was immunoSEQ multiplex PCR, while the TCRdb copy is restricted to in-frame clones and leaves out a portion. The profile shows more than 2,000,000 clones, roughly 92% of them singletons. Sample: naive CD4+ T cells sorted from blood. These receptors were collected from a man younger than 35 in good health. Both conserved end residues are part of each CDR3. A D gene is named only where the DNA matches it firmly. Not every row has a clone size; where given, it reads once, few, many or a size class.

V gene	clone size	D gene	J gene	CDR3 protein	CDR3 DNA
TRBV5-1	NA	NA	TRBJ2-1	CASSLGQGGHNEQFF	TGCGCCAGCAGCTTGGGTCAGGGGGGCCACAATGAGCAGTTCTTC
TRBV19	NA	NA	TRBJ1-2	CASSIEGLGGYTF	TGTGCCAGTAGTATAGAAGGGCTTGGGGGCTACACCTTC
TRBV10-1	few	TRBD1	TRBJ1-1	CASSGQGRSTEAFF	TGCGCCAGCAGCGGACAGGGTCGGTCGACTGAAGCTTTCTTT
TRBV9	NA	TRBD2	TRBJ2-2	CASSTGLAGNTGELFF	TGTGCCAGCAGCACGGGACTAGCGGGAAACACCGGGGAGCTGTTTTTT
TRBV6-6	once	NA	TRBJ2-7	CASSYRDEQYF	TGTGCCAGCAGTTACCGGGACGAGCAGTACTTC
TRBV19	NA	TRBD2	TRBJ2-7	CASSTLAGGTYEQYF	TGTGCCAGTAGTACCCTAGCGGGGGGCACGTACGAGCAGTACTTC
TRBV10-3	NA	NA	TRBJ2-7	CAIMGGAPYEQYF	TGTGCCATCATGGGCGGGGCCCCCTACGAGCAGTACTTC
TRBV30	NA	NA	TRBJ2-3	CARSGRYTDTQYF	TGTGCCCGCTCGGGGCGTTACACAGATACGCAGTATTTT
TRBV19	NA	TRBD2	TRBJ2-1	CASRSGGGPGEQFF	TGTGCCAGTAGAAGCGGCGGGGGGCCGGGTGAGCAGTTCTTC
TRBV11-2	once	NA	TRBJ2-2	CASSRGTGDTGELFF	TGTGCCAGCAGCCGGGGGACTGGGGACACCGGGGAGCTGTTTTTT
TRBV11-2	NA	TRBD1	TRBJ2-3	CASSPWTGASTDTQYF	TGTGCCAGCAGCCCCTGGACAGGGGCGAGCACAGATACGCAGTATTTT
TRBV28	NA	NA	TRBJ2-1	CASSLAAGNSYNEQFF	TGTGCCAGCAGTCTTGCGGCGGGAAACTCCTACAATGAGCAGTTCTTC
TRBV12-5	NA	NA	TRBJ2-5	CASGLVSLGLKENREETQYF	TGTGCTAGTGGTTTGGTAAGCCTGGGACTCAAGGAGAATCGGGAAGAGACCCAGTACTTC
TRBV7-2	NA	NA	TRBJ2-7	CASSLVGEQYF	TGTGCCAGCAGCTTAGTTGGAGAGCAGTACTTC
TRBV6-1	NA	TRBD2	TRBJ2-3	CASSDGGAGDTQYF	TGTGCCAGCAGTGACGGGGGGGCGGGAGATACGCAGTATTTT
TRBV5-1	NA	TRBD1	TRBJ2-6	CASSLRGRQGAFSGANVLTF	TGCGCCAGCAGCTTACGAGGGAGACAGGGGGCTTTCTCTGGGGCCAACGTCCTGACTTTC
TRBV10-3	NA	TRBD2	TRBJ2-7	CAISSGGASSYEQYF	TGTGCCATCAGTAGCGGGGGGGCCAGCTCCTACGAGCAGTACTTC
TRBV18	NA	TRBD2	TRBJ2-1	CASSPPNGLAGNNEQFF	TGTGCCAGCTCACCCCCGAACGGACTAGCGGGAAACAATGAGCAGTTCTTC
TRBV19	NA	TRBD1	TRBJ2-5	CASSIGTGSFSETQYF	TGTGCCAGTAGTATAGGGACAGGGAGCTTTTCGGAGACCCAGTACTTC
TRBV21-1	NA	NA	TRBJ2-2	CASSSLKGLAGGELFF	TGTGCCAGCAGCAGTTTAAAGGGACTAGCGGGAGGGGAGCTGTTTTTT
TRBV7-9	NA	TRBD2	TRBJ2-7	CASSADLRREGREQYF	TGTGCCAGCAGCGCGGACCTGAGGCGGGAGGGCCGGGAGCAGTACTTC
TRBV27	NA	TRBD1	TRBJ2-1	CASSEDRDRVYNEQFF	TGTGCCAGCAGTGAAGACCGGGACAGGGTCTACAATGAGCAGTTCTTC
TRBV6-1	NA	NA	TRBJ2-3	CASSASTDTQYF	TGTGCCAGCAGTGCCAGCACAGATACGCAGTATTTT
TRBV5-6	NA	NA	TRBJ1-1	CASSLGVSNTEAFF	TGTGCCAGCAGCTTAGGTGTCTCGAACACTGAAGCTTTCTTT
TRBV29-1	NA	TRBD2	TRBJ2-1	CSTGLAGVQVQFF	TGCAGCACCGGACTAGCGGGGGTCCAAGTGCAGTTCTTC
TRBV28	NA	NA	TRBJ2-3	CASSEPPSTDTQYF	TGTGCCAGCAGTGAGCCCCCTAGCACAGATACGCAGTATTTT
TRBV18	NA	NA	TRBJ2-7	CASSPPQRGRGYEQYF	TGTGCCAGCTCACCCCCCCAGAGAGGGCGAGGGTACGAGCAGTACTTC
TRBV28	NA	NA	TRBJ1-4	CASSPSGSFHNEKLFF	TGTGCCAGCAGTCCCTCCGGCAGTTTTCACAATGAAAAACTGTTTTTT
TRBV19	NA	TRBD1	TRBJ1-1	CASSRDRVTEAFF	TGTGCCAGTAGTAGGGACAGGGTGACTGAAGCTTTCTTT
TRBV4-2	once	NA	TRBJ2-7	CASSQATGVSEQYF	TGTGCCAGCAGCCAAGCAACCGGGGTGAGTGAGCAGTACTTC
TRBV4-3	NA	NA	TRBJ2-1	CASSQEFGLYNEQFF	TGCGCCAGCAGCCAAGAGTTCGGACTCTACAATGAGCAGTTCTTC
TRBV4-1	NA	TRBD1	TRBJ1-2	CASSQPGQGYGYTF	TGCGCCAGCAGCCAACCGGGACAGGGATATGGCTACACCTTC
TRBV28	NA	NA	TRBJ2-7	CASRPASLGRSYEQYF	TGTGCCAGCAGGCCCGCTTCATTAGGTCGTTCCTACGAGCAGTACTTC
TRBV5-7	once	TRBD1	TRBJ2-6	CASSSGQGLSSGANVLTF	TGTGCCAGCAGCTCGGGACAGGGTCTAAGCTCTGGGGCCAACGTCCTGACTTTC
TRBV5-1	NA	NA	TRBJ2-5	CASSLEKGQETQYF	TGCGCCAGCAGCTTGGAGAAGGGCCAAGAGACCCAGTACTTC
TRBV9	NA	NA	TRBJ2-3	CASSGARQISTDTQYF	TGTGCCAGCAGCGGGGCAAGACAGATCAGCACAGATACGCAGTATTTT
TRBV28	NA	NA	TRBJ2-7	CASSSRPYEQYF	TGTGCCAGCAGTTCCCGCCCCTACGAGCAGTACTTC
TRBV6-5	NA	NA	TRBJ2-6	CASSYFGSGANVLTF	TGTGCCAGCAGTTACTTCGGCTCTGGGGCCAACGTCCTGACTTTC
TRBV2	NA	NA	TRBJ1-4	CASSGQTTNEKLFF	TGTGCCAGCAGCGGACAGACAACTAATGAAAAACTGTTTTTT